This T cell receptor beta chain was documented in a study of cytomegalovirus exposure and HLA in healthy donors. Primers: 60 Vbeta forward and 13 Jbeta reverse. Produced via immunoSEQ multiplex PCR; TCRdb's table is partial and in-frame only. Among about 160,000 clones listed, about two thirds were seen once. Germline lookup yields CDR1 KGHSH and CDR2 LQKENI. The CDR3 is made up of 18 amino acids. V lost 3 bases, J lost 2 bases, and 7 bases stayed unmatched. A few counts support this clone. The clonotype was recovered from a woman in her thirties in good health and CMV-seronegative. The sequenced material came from PBMCs. This rearrangement joins TRBV18 to TRBJ2-6; 10 bases line up with TRBD1. The CDR3 region has the DNA TGTGCCAGCTCACCCGCAGAGACAGGGGGCACTGGGGCCAACGTCCTGACTTTC. Its protein product is CASSPAETGGTGANVLTF.